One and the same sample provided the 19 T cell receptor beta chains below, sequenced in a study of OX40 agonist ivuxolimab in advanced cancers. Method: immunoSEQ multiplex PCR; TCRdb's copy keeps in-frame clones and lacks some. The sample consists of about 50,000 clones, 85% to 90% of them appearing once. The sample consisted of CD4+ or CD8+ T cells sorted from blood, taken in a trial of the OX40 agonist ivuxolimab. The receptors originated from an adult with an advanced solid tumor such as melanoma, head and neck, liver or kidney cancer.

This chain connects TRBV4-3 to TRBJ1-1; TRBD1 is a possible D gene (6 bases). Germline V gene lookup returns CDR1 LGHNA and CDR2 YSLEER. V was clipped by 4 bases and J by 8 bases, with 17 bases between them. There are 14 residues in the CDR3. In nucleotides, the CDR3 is TGCGCCAGCAGCCTTACACAGGGTCTGAGGGAAGCTTTCTTT. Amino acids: CASSLTQGLREAFF.

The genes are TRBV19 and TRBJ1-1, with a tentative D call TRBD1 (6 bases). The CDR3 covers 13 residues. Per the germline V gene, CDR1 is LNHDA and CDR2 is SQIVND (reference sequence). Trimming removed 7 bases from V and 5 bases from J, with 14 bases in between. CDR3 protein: CASNYGGRTEAFF. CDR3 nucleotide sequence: TGTGCCAGTAATTACGGGGGGCGGACTGAAGCTTTCTTT.

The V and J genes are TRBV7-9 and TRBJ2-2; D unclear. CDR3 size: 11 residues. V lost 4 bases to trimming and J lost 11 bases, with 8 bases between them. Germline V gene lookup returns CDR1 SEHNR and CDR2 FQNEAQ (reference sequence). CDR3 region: CASSSSAELFF. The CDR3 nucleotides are TGTGCCAGCAGCTCCTCTGCTGAGCTGTTTTTT. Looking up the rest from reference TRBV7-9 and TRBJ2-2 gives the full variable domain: DTGVSQNPRHKITKRGQNVTFRCDPISEHNRLYWYRQTLGQGPEFLTYFQNEAQLEKSRLLSDRFSAERPKGSFSTLEIQRTEQGDSAMYLCASSSSAELFFGEGSRLTVL.

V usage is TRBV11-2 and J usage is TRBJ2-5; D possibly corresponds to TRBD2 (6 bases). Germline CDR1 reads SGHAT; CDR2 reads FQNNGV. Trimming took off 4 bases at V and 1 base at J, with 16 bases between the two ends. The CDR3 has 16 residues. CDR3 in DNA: TGTGCCAGCAGCTGGGGACTGCCTAACATCCAAGAGACCCAGTACTTC. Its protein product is CASSWGLPNIQETQYF.

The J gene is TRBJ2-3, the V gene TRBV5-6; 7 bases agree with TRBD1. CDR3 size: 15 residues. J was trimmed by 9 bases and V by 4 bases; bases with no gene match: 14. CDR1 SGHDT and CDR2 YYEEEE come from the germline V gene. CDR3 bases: TGTGCCAGCAGCCCGAGGACAGGTCCGGCGAGAACGCAGTATTTT. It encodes CASSPRTGPARTQYF.

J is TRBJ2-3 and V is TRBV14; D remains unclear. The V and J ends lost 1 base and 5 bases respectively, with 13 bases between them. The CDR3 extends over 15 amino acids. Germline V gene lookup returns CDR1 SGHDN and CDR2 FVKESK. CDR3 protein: CASSQASRPIDTQYF. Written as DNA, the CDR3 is TGTGCCAGCAGCCAAGCCTCGAGGCCAATAGATACGCAGTATTTT.

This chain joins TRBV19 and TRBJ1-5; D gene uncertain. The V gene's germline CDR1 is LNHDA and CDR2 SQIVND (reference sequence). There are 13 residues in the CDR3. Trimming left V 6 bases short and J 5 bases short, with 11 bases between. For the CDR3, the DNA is TGTGCCAGTAGCTCAAGGCGGGATCAGCCCCAGCATTTT. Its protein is CASSSRRDQPQHF.

As DNA, the CDR3 is TGTGCCAGCAGCTTGGGGCAGACACCCACCTACGAGCAGTACTTC. Its translation is CASSLGQTPTYEQYF. The chain uses TRBV7-9 and TRBJ2-5, with TRBD1 as a possible D gene (5 bases). The J call may be faulty, since TRBJ2-7 better matches the DNA end. Germline CDR1 and CDR2: SEHNR and FQNEAQ (reference sequence). The CDR3 contains 15 residues.

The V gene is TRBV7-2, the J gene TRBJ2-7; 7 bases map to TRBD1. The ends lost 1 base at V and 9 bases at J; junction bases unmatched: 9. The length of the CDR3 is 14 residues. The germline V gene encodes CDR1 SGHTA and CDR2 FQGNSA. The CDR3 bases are TGTGCCAGCAGCTTAGTTCCAGAGGGGGCAGTGCAGTACTTC. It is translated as CASSLVPEGAVQYF.

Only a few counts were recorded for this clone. CDR3 in amino acids: CASSLGDRVNEKLFF. CDR3 coding DNA: TGCGCCAGCAGCTTGGGGGACAGGGTTAATGAAAAACTGTTTTTT. V and J are TRBV5-1 and TRBJ1-4; 9 bases map to TRBD1. Germline V gene lookup returns CDR1 SGHRS and CDR2 YFSETQ. The V and J ends lost 0 bases and 4 bases, in that order; junction bases with no gene match: 1. This CDR3 is 15 amino acids long.

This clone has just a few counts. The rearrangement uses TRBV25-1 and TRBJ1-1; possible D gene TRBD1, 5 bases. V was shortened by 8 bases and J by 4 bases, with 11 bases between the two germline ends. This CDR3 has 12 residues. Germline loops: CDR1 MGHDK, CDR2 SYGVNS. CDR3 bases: TGTGCCAGCCGGGGCACGGGCACTGAAGCTTTCTTT. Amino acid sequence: CASRGTGTEAFF. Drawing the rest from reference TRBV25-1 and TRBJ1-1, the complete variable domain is EADIYQTPRYLVIGTGKKITLECSQTMGHDKMYWYQQDPGMELHLIHYSYGVNSTEKGDLSSESTVSRIRTEHFPLTLESARPSHTSQYLCASRGTGTEAFFGQGTRLTVV.

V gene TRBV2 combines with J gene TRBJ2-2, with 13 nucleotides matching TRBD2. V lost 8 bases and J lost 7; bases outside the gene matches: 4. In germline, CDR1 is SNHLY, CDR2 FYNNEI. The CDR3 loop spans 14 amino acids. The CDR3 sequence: CASQLAGGIGELFF. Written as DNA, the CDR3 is TGTGCCAGCCAACTAGCGGGAGGGATCGGGGAGCTGTTTTTT.

This chain's CDR3 is CASSLARSKGYTF. CDR3 sequence (DNA): TGTGCCAGCAGCTTAGCGCGCTCTAAGGGCTACACCTTC. The chain has TRBV7-8 and TRBJ1-2; no clear D gene. Germline-derived CDR1 and CDR2 are SGHVS and FQNEAQ. The V gene lost 0 bases and the J gene lost 8 bases, with 10 bases spanning the gap. The CDR3 consists of 13 residues.

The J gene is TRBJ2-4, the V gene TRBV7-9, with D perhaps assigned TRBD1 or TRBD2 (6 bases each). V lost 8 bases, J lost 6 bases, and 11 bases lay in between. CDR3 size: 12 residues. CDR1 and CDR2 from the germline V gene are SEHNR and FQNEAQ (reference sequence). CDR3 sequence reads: CASDGGGNIQYF. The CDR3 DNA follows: TGTGCCAGCGACGGAGGGGGAAACATTCAGTACTTC.

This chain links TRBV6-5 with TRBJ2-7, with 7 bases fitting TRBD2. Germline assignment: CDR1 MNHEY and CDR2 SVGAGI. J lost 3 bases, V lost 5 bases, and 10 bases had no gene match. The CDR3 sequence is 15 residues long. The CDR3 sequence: CASSGGGAGVYEQYF. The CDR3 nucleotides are TGTGCCAGCAGTGGTGGCGGGGCGGGAGTCTACGAGCAGTACTTC.

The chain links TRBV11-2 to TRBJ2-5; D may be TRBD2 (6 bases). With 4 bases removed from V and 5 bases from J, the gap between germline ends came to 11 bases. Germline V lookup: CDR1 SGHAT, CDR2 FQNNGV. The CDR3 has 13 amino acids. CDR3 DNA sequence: TGTGCCAGCAGCTCGGGACTTGGGGAGACCCAGTACTTC. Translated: CASSSGLGETQYF.

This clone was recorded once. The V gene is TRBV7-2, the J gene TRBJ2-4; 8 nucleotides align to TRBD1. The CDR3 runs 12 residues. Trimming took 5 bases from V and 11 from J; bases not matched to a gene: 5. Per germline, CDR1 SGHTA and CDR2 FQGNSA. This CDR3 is CASSGDRGVQYF. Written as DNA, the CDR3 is TGTGCCAGCAGCGGAGACAGGGGTGTTCAGTACTTC.

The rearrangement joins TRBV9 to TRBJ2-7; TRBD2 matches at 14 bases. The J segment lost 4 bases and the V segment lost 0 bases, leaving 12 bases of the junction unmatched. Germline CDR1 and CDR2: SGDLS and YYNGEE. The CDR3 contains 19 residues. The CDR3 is CASSVAGLAGGLTFYEQYF. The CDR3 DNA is TGTGCCAGCAGCGTAGCAGGACTAGCGGGAGGACTCACATTTTACGAGCAGTACTTC.

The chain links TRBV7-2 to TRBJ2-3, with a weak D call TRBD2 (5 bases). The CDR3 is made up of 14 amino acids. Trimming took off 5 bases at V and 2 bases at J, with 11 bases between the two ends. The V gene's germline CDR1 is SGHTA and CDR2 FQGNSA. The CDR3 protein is CASSQERFTDTQYF. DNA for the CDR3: TGTGCCAGCAGCCAGGAGCGGTTCACAGATACGCAGTATTTT.